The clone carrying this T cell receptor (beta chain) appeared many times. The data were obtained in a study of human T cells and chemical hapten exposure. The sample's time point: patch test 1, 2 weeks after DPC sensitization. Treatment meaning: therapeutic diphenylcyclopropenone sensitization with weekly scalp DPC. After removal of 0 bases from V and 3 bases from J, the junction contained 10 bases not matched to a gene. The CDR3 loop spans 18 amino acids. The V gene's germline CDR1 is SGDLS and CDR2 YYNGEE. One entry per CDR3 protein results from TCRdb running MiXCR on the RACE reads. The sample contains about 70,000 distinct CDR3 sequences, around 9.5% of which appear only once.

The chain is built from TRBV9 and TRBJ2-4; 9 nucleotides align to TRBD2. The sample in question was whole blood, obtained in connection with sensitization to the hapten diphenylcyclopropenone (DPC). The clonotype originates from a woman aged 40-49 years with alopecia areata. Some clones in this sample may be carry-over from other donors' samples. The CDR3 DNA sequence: TGTGCCAGCAGCGTAGATGGGGGTAGCGGGGGAGGCAAAAACATTCAGTACTTC. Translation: CASSVDGGSGGGKNIQYF.